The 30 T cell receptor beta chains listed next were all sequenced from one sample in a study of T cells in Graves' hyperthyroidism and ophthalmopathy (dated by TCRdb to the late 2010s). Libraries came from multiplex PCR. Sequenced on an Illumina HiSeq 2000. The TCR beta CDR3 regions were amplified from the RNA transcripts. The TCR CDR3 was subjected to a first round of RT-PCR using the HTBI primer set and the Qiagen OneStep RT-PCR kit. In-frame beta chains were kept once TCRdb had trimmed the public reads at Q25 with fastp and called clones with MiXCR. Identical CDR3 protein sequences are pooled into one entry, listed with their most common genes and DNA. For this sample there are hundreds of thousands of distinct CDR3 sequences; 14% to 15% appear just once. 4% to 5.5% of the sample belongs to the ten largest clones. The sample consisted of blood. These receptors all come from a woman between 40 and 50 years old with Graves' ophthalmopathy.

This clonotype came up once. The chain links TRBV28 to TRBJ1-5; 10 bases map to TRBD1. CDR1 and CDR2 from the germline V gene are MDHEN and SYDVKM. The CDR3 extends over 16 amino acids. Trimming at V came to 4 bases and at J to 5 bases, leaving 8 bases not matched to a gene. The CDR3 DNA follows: TGTGCCAGCAGTTATATTGGGACAGGGGTGGATCAGCCCCAGCATTTT. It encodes CASSYIGTGVDQPQHF.

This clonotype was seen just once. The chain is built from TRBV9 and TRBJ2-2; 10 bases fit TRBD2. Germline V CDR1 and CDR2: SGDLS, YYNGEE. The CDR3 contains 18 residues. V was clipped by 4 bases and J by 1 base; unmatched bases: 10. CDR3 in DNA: TGTGCCAGCAGCCCGAGGGGGGCTAGCGGGAGGAACACCGGGGAGCTGTTTTTT. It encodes CASSPRGASGRNTGELFF. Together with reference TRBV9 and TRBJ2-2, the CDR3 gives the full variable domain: DSGVTQTPKHLITATGQRVTLRCSPRSGDLSVYWYQQSLDQGLQFLIQYYNGEERAKGNILERFSAQQFPDLHSELNLSSLELGDSALYFCASSPRGASGRNTGELFFGEGSRLTVL.

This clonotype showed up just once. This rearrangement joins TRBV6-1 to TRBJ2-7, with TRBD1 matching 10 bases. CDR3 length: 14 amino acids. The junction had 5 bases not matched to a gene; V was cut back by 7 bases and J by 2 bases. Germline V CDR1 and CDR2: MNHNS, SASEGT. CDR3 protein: CASNRGQGTYEQYF. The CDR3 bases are TGTGCCAGCAACCGGGGACAGGGGACCTACGAGCAGTACTTC.

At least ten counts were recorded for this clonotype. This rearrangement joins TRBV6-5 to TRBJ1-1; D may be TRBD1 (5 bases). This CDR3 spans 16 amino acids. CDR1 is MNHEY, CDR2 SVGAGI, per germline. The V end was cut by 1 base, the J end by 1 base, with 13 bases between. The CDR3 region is CASSYLAGRANTEAFF. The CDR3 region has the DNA TGTGCCAGCAGTTACTTGGCAGGGCGGGCGAACACTGAAGCTTTCTTT.

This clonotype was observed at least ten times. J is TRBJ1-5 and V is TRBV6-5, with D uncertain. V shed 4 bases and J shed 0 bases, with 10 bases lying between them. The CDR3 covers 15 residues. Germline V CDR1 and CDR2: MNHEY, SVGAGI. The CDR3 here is CASSSLGLSNQPQHF. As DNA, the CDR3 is TGTGCCAGCAGTTCCCTCGGACTTAGCAATCAGCCCCAGCATTTT.

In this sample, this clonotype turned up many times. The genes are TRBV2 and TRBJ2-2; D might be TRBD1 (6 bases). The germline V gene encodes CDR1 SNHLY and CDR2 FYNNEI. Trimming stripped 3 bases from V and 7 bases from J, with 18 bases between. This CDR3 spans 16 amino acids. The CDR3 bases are TGTGCCAGCAGTGAGAGGGAAACAGGGTCAGGCGGGGAGCTGTTTTTT. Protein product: CASSERETGSGGELFF. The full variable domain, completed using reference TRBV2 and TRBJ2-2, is EPEVTQTPSHQVTQMGQEVILRCVPISNHLYFYWYRQILGQKVEFLVSFYNNEISEKSEIFDDQFSVERPDGSNFTLKIRSTKLEDSAMYFCASSERETGSGGELFFGEGSRLTVL.

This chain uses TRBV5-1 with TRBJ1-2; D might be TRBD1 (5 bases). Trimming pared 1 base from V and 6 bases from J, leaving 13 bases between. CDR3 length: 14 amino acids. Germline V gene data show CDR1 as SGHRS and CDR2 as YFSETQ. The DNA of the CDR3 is TGCGCCAGCAGCTTGTTTGCAGGGAGGAATGGCTACACCTTC. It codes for CASSLFAGRNGYTF.

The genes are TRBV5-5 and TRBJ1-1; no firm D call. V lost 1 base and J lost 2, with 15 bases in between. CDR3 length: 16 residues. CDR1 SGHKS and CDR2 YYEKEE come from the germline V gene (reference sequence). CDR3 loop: CASSLLTGFSNTEAFF. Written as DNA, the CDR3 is TGTGCCAGCAGCTTGTTGACGGGATTTAGTAACACTGAAGCTTTCTTT.

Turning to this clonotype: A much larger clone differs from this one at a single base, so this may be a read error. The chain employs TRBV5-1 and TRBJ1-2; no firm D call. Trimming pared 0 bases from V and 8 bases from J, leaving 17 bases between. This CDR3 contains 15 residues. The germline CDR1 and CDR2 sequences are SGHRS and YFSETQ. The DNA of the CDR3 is TGCGCCAGCAGCTTGGCCGGAGTGGGCGCGGAGGGCTACACCTTC. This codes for CASSLAGVGAEGYTF.

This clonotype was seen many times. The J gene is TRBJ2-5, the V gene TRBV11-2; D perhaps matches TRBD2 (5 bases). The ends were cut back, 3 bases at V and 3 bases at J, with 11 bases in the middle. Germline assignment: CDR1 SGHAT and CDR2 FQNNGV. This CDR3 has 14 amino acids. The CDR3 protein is CASSLNSGKETQYF. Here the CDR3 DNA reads TGTGCCAGCAGCTTGAACTCGGGGAAAGAGACCCAGTACTTC.

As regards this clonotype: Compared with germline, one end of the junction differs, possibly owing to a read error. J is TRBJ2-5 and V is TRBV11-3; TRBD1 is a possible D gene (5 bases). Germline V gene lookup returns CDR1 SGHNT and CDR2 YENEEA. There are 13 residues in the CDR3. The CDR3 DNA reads TGTGCCAGCAGCTTAACAGGACAAGAGGCCCAGTACTTC. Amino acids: CASSLTGQEAQYF. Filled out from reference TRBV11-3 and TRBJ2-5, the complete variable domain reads EAGVVQSPRYKIIEKKQPVAFWCNPISGHNTLYWYLQNLGQGPELLIRYENEEAVDDSQLPKDRFSAERLKGVDSTLKIQPAELGDSAVYLCASSLTGQEAQYFGPGTRLLVL.

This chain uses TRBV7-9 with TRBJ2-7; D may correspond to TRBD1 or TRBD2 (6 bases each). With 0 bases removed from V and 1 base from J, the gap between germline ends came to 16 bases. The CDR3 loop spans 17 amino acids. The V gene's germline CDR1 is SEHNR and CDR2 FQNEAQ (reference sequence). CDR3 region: CASSLADGGFGSYEQYF. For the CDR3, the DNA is TGTGCCAGCAGCTTAGCCGACGGGGGCTTTGGATCCTACGAGCAGTACTTC. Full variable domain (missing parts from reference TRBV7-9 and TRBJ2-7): DTGVSQNPRHKITKRGQNVTFRCDPISEHNRLYWYRQTLGQGPEFLTYFQNEAQLEKSRLLSDRFSAERPKGSFSTLEIQRTEQGDSAMYLCASSLADGGFGSYEQYFGPGTRLTVT.

The CDR3 bases are TGTGCCAGCAGTCTTAGCGGGAGGGGCGGATACGAGCAGTACTTC. This codes for CASSLSGRGGYEQYF. The chain couples TRBV2 to TRBJ2-7; 11 bases fit TRBD2. In germline, CDR1 is SNHLY, CDR2 FYNNEI. There are 15 residues in the CDR3. V shed 5 bases, J shed 4 bases, and the junction held 7 bases outside the gene matches.

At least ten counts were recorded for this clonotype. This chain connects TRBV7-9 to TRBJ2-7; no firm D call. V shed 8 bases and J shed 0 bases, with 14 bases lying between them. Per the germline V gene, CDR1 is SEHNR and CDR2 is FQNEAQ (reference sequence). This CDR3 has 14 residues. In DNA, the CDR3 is TGTGCCAGCTCACCAGGCGCCAGCTCCTACGAGCAGTACTTC. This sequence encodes CASSPGASSYEQYF.

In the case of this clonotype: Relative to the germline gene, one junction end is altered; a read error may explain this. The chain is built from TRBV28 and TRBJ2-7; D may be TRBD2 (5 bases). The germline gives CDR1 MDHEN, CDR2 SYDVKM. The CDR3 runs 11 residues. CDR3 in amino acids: CATSLAGEQYF. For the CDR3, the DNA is TGTGCCACCAGTCTAGCCGGCGAGCAGTACTTC. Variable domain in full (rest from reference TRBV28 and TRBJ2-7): DVKVTQSSRYLVKRTGEKVFLECVQDMDHENMFWYRQDPGLGLRLIYFSYDVKMKEKGDIPEGYSVSREKKERFSLILESASTNQTSMYLCATSLAGEQYFGPGTRLTVT.

In nucleotides, the CDR3 is TGCAGTGCTCAACAAAGCGGGAGTTTCGCAGATACGCAGTATTTT. It translates to CSAQQSGSFADTQYF. The rearrangement joins TRBV20-1 to TRBJ2-3; 8 nucleotides match TRBD2. V gave up 5 bases and J gave up 4 bases; unmatched junction bases: 11. Germline V gene lookup returns CDR1 DFQATT and CDR2 SNEGSKA (reference sequence). The CDR3 consists of 15 residues.

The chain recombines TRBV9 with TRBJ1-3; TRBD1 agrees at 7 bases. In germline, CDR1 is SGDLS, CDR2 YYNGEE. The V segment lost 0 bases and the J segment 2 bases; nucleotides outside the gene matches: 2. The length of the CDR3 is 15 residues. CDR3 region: CASSVEGQTGNTIYF. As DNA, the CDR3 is TGTGCCAGCAGCGTAGAGGGACAGACTGGAAACACCATATATTTT.

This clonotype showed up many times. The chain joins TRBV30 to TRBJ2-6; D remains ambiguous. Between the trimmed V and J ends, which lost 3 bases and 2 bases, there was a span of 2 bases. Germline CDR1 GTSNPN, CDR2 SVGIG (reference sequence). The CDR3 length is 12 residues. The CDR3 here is CAWRPGANVLTF. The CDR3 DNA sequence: TGTGCCTGGAGACCTGGGGCCAACGTCCTGACTTTC.

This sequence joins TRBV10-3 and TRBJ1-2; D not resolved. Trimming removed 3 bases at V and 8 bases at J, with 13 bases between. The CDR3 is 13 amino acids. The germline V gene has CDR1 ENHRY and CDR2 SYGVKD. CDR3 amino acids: CAISDRTDRGYTF. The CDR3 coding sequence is TGTGCCATCAGTGATAGGACCGATCGGGGCTACACCTTC.

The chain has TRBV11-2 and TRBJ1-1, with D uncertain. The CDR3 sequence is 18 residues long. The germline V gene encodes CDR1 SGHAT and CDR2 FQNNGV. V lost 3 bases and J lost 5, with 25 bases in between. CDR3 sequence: CASSFNPSEGSPGTEAFF. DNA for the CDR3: TGTGCCAGCAGCTTTAACCCTTCCGAAGGGAGCCCGGGGACTGAAGCTTTCTTT.

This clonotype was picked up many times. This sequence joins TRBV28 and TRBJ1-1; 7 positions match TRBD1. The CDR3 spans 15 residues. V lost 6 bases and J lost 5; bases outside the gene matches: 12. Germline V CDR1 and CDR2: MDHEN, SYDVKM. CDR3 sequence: CASRAGTDRRTEAFF. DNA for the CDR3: TGTGCCAGCAGGGCGGGGACAGATAGAAGGACTGAAGCTTTCTTT.

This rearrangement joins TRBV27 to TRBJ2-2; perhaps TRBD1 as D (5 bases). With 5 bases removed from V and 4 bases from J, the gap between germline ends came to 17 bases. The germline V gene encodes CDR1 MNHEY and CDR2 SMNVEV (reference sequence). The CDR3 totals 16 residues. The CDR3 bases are TGTGCCAGCAGTCTCCCCCAGGGTTTGAGCACCGGGGAGCTGTTTTTT. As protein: CASSLPQGLSTGELFF.

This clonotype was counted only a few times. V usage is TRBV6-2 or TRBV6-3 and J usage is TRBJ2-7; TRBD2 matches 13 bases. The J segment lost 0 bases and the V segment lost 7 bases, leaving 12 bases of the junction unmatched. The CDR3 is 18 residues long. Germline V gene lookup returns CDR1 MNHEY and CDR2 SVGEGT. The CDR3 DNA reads TGTGCCAGCACTCCGGGACTAGCGGGAATCCACTCCTCCTACGAGCAGTACTTC. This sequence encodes CASTPGLAGIHSSYEQYF.

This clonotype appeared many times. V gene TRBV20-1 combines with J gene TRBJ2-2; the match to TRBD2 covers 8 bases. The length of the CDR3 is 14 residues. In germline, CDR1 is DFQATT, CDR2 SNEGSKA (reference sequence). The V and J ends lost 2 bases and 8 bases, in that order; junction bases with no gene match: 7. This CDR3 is CSARPREGGGELFF. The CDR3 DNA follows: TGCAGTGCTAGACCCCGGGAGGGAGGGGGGGAGCTGTTTTTT.

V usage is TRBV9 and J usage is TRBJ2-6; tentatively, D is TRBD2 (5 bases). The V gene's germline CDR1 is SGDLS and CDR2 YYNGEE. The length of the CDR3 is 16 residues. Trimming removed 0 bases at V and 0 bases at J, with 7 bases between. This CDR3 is CASSVAGSSGANVLTF. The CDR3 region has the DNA TGTGCCAGCAGCGTAGCGGGGAGCTCTGGGGCCAACGTCCTGACTTTC.

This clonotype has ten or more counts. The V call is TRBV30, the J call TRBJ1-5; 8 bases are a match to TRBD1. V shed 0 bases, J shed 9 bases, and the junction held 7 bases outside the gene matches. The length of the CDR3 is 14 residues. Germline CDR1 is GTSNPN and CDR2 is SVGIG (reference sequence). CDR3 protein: CAWSVGGTGRPQHF. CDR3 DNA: TGTGCCTGGAGTGTAGGGGGGACAGGTCGGCCCCAGCATTTT.

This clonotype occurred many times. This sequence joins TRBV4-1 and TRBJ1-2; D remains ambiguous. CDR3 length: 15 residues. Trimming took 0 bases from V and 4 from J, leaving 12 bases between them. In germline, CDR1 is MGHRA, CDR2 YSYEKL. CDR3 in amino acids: CASSQDREVGYGYTF. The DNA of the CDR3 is TGCGCCAGCAGCCAAGATAGGGAGGTGGGCTATGGCTACACCTTC.

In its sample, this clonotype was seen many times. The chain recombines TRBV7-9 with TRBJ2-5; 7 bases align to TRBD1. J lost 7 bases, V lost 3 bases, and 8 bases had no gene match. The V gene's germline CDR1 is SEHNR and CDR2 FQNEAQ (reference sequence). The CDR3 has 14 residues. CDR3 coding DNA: TGTGCCAGCAGCTTGATGACAGGGAGAGGGACCCAGTACTTC. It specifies CASSLMTGRGTQYF.

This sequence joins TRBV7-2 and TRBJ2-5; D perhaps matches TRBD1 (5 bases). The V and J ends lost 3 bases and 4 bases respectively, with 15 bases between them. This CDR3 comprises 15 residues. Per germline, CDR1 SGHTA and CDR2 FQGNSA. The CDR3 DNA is TGTGCCAGCAGCTTGAATTTAGGGGATGGAGAGACCCAGTACTTC. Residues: CASSLNLGDGETQYF.

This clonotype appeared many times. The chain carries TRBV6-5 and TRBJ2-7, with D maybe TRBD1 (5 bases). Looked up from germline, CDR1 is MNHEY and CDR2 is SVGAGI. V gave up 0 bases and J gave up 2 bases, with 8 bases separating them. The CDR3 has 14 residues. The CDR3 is CASSYSETAYEQYF. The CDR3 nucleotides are TGTGCCAGCAGTTACTCGGAGACAGCCTACGAGCAGTACTTC.